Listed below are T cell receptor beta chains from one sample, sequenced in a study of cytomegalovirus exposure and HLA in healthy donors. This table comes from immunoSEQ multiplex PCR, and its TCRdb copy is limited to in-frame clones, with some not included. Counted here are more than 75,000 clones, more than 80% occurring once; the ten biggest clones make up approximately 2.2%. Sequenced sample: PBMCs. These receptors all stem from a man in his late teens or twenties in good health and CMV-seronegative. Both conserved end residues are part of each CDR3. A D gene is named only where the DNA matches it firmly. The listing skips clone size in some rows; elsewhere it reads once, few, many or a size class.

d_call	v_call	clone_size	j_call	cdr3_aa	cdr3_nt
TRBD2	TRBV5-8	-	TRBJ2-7	CASLPVREGRYEQYF	TGTGCCAGCCTCCCCGTGCGGGAGGGCCGTTACGAGCAGTACTTC
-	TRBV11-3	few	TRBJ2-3	CASSPRGDTDTQYF	TGTGCCAGCAGCCCCCGGGGAGACACAGATACGCAGTATTTT
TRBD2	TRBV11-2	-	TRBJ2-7	CASSFPRGGLAGSRHEQYF	TGTGCCAGCAGCTTTCCTAGGGGTGGCTTAGCGGGGTCCCGGCACGAGCAGTACTTC
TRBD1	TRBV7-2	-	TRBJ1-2	CASSLTGQGAHGYTF	TGTGCCAGCAGCTTAACGGGACAGGGGGCGCATGGCTACACCTTC
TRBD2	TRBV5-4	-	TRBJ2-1	CASSLRTGGRFF	TGTGCCAGCAGCCTACGAACGGGAGGAAGGTTCTTC
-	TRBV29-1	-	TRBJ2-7	CSVAEGINEQYF	TGCAGCGTTGCCGAGGGAATCAACGAGCAGTACTTC
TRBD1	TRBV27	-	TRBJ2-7	CASSITGTGSYEQYF	TGTGCCAGCAGTATCACCGGGACAGGGTCCTACGAGCAGTACTTC
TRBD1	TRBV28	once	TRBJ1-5	CASTPEGQGGNQPQHF	TGTGCCAGCACCCCAGAGGGACAGGGGGGAAATCAGCCTCAGCATTTT
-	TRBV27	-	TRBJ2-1	CASSLRQVYNEQFF	TGTGCCAGCAGTTTACGACAGGTCTACAATGAGCAGTTCTTC
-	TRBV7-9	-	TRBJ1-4	CASSLAGSTEKLFF	TGTGCCAGCAGCTTGGCGGGGAGTACGGAAAAACTGTTTTTT
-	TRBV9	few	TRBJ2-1	CASSVEPGIGNEQFF	TGTGCCAGCAGCGTAGAACCCGGGATAGGGAATGAGCAGTTCTTC
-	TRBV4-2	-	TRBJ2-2	CASSQEGAGRSAGELFF	TGTGCCAGCAGCCAAGAAGGGGCAGGCCGGTCAGCCGGGGAGCTGTTTTTT
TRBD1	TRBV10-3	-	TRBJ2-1	CAISSGPGTGGLLSYNEQFF	TGTGCCATCAGTTCTGGACCCGGGACAGGGGGCCTTTTATCCTACAATGAGCAGTTCTTC
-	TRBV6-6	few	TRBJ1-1	CASSSEGVTEAFF	TGTGCCAGCAGTAGTGAGGGGGTGACTGAAGCTTTCTTT
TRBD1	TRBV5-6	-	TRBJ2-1	CASSLGQGSYNEQFF	TGTGCCAGCAGCTTGGGACAGGGTTCCTACAATGAGCAGTTCTTC
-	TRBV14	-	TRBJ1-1	CASSQVRGGLWTEAFF	TGTGCCAGCAGCCAAGTGCGGGGGGGGCTGTGGACTGAAGCTTTCTTT
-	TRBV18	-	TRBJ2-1	CASSPMRSDYNEQFF	TGTGCCAGCTCACCAATGCGGTCAGACTACAATGAGCAGTTCTTC
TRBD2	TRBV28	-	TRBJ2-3	CASSEGTSGGRGTQYF	TGTGCCAGCAGTGAAGGGACTAGCGGAGGGAGGGGTACGCAGTATTTT
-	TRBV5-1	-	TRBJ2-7	CASSLWGLTDEQYF	TGCGCCAGCAGCTTGTGGGGACTCACCGACGAGCAGTACTTC
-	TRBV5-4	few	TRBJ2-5	CASSLDLDRETQYF	TGTGCCAGCAGCTTGGATTTAGATCGAGAGACCCAGTACTTC
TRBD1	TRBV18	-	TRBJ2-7	CASSPDRDYEQYF	TGTGCCAGCTCACCGGACAGGGACTACGAGCAGTACTTC
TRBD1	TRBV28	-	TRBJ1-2	CASSRTGTVGYTF	TGTGCCAGCAGCCGAACCGGGACAGTTGGCTACACCTTC
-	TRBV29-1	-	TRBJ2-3	CSHRQGTDTQYF	TGCAGCCACAGACAGGGCACAGATACGCAGTATTTT
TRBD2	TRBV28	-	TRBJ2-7	CASSPRPGGTCF	TGTGCCAGCAGTCCCCGCCCGGGAGGGACGTGCTTC
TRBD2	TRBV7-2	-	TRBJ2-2	CASSLTGLAVGELFF	TGTGCCAGCAGCCTTACTGGACTAGCGGTCGGGGAGCTGTTTTTT
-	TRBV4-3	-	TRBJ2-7	CASSQVTGLASYEQYF	TGCGCCAGCAGCCAGGTTACAGGGTTGGCCAGCTACGAGCAGTACTTC
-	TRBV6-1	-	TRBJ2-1	CASQPRIRSYEQFF	TGTGCCAGCCAGCCAAGGATTCGGAGTTACGAGCAGTTCTTC
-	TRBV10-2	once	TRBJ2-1	CASSESVGGRRGNEQFF	TGCGCCAGCAGTGAGTCTGTTGGAGGGCGGCGTGGTAATGAGCAGTTCTTC
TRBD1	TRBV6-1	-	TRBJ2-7	CASRTGDYEQYF	TGTGCCTCGCGGACAGGGGACTACGAGCAGTACTTC
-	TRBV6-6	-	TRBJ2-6	CASTPFGANVLTF	TGTGCCAGCACCCCTTTTGGGGCCAACGTCCTGACTTTC
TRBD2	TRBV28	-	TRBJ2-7	CASSLAGGDEQYF	TGTGCCAGCAGTTTAGCGGGAGGGGACGAGCAGTACTTC
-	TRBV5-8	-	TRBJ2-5	CASRETGRVWTQYF	TGTGCCAGCCGGGAGACTGGACGAGTGTGGACCCAGTACTTC
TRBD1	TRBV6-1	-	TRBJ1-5	CASSEGTGGNQPQHF	TGTGCCAGCAGTGAGGGGACAGGGGGCAATCAGCCCCAGCATTTT
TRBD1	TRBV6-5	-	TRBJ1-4	CATRRDRAHEKLFF	TGTGCCACCAGGCGGGACAGGGCGCATGAAAAACTGTTTTTT
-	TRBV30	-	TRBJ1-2	CAWRQAGYTF	TGTGCCTGGAGGCAGGCCGGCTACACCTTC
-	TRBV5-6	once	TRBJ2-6	CASSRGPSSGANVLTF	TGTGCCAGCTCGCGGGGGCCGAGTTCTGGGGCCAACGTCCTGACTTTC
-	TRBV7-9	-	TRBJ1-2	CASSLDLGGSSEGYTF	TGTGCCAGCAGCTTAGATCTGGGGGGGTCGTCGGAAGGCTACACCTTC
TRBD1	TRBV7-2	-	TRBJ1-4	CASSLAGTGINEKLFF	TGTGCCAGCAGCTTAGCCGGGACAGGGATAAATGAAAAACTGTTTTTT
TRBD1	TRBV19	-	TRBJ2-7	CASRPGTGSSYEQYF	TGTGCCAGTAGGCCTGGGACAGGGAGTTCCTACGAGCAGTACTTC
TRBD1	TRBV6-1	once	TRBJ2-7	CASSEGTGGTNEQYF	TGTGCCAGCAGTGAGGGGACAGGGGGCACGAACGAGCAGTACTTC
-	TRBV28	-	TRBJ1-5	CASSPGGSPISNQPQHF	TGTGCCAGCAGTCCAGGTGGCAGTCCAATTAGCAATCAGCCCCAGCATTTT
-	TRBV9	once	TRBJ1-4	CASSVGGTNEKLFF	TGTGCCAGCAGCGTGGGGGGAACTAATGAAAAACTGTTTTTT
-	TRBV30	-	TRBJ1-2	CAQTLLPHAGNYGYTF	TGTGCCCAGACCCTCTTGCCCCATGCAGGGAACTATGGCTACACCTTC
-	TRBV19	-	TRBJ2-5	CASTRFRYPGETQYF	TGTGCCAGTACCCGGTTTCGGTACCCAGGGGAGACCCAGTACTTC
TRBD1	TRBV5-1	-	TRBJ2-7	CASSPRQGMSYEQYF	TGCGCCAGCAGCCCGAGACAGGGGATGTCCTACGAGCAGTACTTC
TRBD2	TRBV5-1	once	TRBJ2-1	CASSLDTSGGYNEQFF	TGCGCCAGCAGCTTGGATACTAGCGGAGGGTACAATGAGCAGTTCTTC
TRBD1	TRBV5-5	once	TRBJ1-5	CASSSGQGQQPQHF	TGTGCCAGCAGCTCCGGACAGGGGCAACAGCCCCAGCATTTT
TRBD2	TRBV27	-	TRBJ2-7	CASSNPIAGAYEEQYF	TGTGCCAGCAGTAACCCCATAGCGGGGGCCTACGAGGAGCAGTACTTC
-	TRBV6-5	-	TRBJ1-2	CASAQGGGYTF	TGTGCCAGCGCCCAGGGCGGCGGCTACACCTTC
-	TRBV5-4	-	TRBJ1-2	CASSELNYGYTF	TGTGCCAGCAGCGAACTAAACTATGGCTACACCTTC
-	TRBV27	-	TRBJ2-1	CASSVVLWAGYNEQFF	TGTGCCAGCAGCGTGGTTCTCTGGGCAGGATACAATGAGCAGTTCTTC
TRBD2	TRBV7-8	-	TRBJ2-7	CASSLSGLAGVRSYEQYF	TGTGCCAGCAGCTTATCAGGACTAGCGGGAGTTAGATCCTACGAGCAGTACTTC
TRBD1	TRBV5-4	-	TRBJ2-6	CASSFRQGFSGANVLTF	TGTGCCAGCAGCTTTAGACAGGGATTCTCTGGGGCCAACGTCCTGACTTTC
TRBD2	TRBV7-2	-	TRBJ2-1	CASSQRRTSGPNEQFF	TGTGCCAGCAGCCAAAGGCGGACTAGCGGACCGAATGAGCAGTTCTTC
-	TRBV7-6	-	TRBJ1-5	CASSRGGDNQPQHF	TGTGCCAGCAGCCGCGGTGGAGATAATCAGCCCCAGCATTTT